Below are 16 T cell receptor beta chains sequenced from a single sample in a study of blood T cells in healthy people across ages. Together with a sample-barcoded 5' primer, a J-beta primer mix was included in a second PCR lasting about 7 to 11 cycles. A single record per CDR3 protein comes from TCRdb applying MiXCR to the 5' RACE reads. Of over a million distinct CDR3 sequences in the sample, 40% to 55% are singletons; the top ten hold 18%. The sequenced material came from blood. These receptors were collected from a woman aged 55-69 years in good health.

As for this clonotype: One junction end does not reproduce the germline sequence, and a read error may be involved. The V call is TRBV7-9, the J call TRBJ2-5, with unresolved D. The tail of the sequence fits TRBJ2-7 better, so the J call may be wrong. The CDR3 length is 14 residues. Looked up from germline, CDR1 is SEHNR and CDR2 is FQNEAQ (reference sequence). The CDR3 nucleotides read TGTGCCAGCAGCTTAGCGGGAAGCTCCTGCGAGCAGTACTTC. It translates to CASSLAGSSCEQYF.

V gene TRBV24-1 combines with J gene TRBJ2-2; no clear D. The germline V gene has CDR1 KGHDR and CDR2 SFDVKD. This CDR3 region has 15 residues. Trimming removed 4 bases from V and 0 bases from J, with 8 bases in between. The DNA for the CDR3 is TGTGCCACCAGTGACTACCGGACGAACACCGGGGAGCTGTTTTTT. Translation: CATSDYRTNTGELFF.

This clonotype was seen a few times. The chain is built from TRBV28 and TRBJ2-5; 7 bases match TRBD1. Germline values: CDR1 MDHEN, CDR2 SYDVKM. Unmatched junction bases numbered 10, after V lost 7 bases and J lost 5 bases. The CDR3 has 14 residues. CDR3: CASNPTGDEETQYF. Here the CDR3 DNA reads TGTGCCAGCAATCCTACAGGGGATGAGGAGACCCAGTACTTC.

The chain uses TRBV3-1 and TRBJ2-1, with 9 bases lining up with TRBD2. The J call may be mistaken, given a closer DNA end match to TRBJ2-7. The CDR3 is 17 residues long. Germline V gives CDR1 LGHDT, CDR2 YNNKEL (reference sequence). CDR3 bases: TGTGCCAGCAGCCAAATTAGCGGGAGAGGGCCCTACAATGAGCAGTACTTC. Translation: CASSQISGRGPYNEQYF.

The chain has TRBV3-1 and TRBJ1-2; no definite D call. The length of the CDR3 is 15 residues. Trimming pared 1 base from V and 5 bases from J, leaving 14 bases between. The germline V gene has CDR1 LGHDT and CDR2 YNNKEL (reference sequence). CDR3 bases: TGTGCCAGCAGCCAAGTACAGTTCGCGGGTTATGGCTACACCTTC. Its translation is CASSQVQFAGYGYTF.

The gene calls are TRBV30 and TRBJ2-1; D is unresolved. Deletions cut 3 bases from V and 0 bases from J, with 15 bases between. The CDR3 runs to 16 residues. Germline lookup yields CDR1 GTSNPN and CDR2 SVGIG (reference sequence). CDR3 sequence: CAWRAPGASSYNEQFF. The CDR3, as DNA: TGTGCCTGGAGAGCACCCGGCGCCAGCTCCTACAATGAGCAGTTCTTC.

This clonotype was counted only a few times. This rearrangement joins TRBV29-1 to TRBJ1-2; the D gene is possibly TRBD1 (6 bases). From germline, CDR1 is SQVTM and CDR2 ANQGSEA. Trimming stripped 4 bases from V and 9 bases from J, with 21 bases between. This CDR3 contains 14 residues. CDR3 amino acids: CSVGPSPGDGSYTF. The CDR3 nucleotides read TGCAGCGTTGGACCCAGCCCAGGGGACGGGAGCTACACCTTC.

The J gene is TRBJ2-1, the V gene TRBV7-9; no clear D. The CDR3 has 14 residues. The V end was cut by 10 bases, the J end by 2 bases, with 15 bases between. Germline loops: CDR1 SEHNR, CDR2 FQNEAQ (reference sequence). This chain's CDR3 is CANSPTGTYNEQFF. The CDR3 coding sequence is TGTGCCAACAGTCCGACCGGAACCTACAATGAGCAGTTCTTC.

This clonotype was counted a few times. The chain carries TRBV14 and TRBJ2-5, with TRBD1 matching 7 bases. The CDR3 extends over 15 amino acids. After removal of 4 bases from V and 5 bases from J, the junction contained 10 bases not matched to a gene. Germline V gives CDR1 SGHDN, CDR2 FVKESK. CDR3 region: CASSRNTGETETQYF. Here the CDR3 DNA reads TGTGCCAGCAGCCGCAACACAGGGGAAACGGAGACCCAGTACTTC.

In DNA form, the CDR3 reads TGTGCCAGCAGCTTATGGGGACTAGCTTACGAGCAGTACTTC. Its translation: CASSLWGLAYEQYF. The chain combines TRBV7-8 with TRBJ2-7; TRBD2 matches at 9 bases. Germline V gene lookup returns CDR1 SGHVS and CDR2 FQNEAQ. J lost 4 bases, V lost 2 bases, and 3 bases had no gene match. The CDR3 is made up of 14 amino acids.

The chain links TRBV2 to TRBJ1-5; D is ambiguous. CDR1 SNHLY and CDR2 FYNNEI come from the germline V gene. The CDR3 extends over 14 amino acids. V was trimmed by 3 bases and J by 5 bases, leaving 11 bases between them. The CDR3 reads CASSESGVYQPQHF. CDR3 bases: TGTGCCAGCAGTGAGTCGGGCGTTTATCAGCCCCAGCATTTT. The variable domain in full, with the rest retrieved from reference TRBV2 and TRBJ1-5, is EPEVTQTPSHQVTQMGQEVILRCVPISNHLYFYWYRQILGQKVEFLVSFYNNEISEKSEIFDDQFSVERPDGSNFTLKIRSTKLEDSAMYFCASSESGVYQPQHFGDGTRLSIL.

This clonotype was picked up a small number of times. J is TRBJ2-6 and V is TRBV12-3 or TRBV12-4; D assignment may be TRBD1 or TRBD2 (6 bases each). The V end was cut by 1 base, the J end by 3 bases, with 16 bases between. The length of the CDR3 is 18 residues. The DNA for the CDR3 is TGTGCCAGCAGTTTAGGACGGGGGCGGTATAGTGGGGCCAACGTCCTGACTTTC. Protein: CASSLGRGRYSGANVLTF.

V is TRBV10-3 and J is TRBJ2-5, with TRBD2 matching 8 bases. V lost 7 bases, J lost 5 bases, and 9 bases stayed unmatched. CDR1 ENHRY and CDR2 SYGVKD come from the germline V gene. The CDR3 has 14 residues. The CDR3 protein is CAINEGLATETQYF. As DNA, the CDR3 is TGTGCCATCAACGAAGGACTAGCTACGGAGACCCAGTACTTC.

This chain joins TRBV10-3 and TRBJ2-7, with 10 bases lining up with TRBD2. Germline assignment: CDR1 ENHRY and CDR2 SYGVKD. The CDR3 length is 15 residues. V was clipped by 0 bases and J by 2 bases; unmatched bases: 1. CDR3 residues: CAISESTSGPYEQYF. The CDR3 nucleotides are TGTGCCATCAGTGAGTCGACTAGCGGGCCCTACGAGCAGTACTTC.

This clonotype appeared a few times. The CDR3: CATSGETSGSSYNEQFF. Here the CDR3 DNA reads TGTGCCACCAGTGGGGAAACTAGCGGGAGCTCCTACAATGAGCAGTTCTTC. This chain joins TRBV24-1 and TRBJ2-1, with TRBD2 matching over 11 bases. The CDR3 length is 17 residues. The germline CDR1 and CDR2 sequences are KGHDR and SFDVKD. The junction had 5 bases not matched to a gene; V was cut back by 5 bases and J by 0 bases.

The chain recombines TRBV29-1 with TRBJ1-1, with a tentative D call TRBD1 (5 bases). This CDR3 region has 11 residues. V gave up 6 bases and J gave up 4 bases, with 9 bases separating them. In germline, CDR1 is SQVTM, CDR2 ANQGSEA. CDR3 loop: CSVPRGTEAFF. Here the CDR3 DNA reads TGCAGCGTACCGAGGGGCACTGAAGCTTTCTTT.